The 25 T cell receptor beta chains reported below all come from one sample, sequenced in a study of sequential checkpoint blockade in melanoma. Libraries were prepared by immunoSEQ multiplex PCR; TCRdb keeps only in-frame clonotypes and omits some of them. The table shows around 7,000 clones, with about 80% occurring only once. Regarding treatment: randomized to nivolumab then ipilimumab (arm A) or the reverse (arm B). The starting material was CD8+ T cells sorted from blood (inferred from file names), obtained from a patient given nivolumab and ipilimumab in sequence. The receptors shown here come from a human donor with melanoma.

This clone was detected once. The V gene is TRBV6-5, the J gene TRBJ1-1; 7 bases agree with TRBD1. V trimming: 6 bases; J trimming: 0 bases; junction bases outside the gene matches: 7. The germline V gene has CDR1 MNHEY and CDR2 SVGAGI. This CDR3 contains 15 residues. The CDR3 bases are TGTGCCAGCAGACCTCGACAGGGTCTGAACACTGAAGCTTTCTTT. Encoded protein: CASRPRQGLNTEAFF.

The genes are TRBV4-2 and TRBJ2-7; D is possibly TRBD1 (6 bases). The CDR3 loop spans 14 amino acids. Germline values: CDR1 LGHNA, CDR2 YNFKEQ. Trimming left V 1 base short and J 4 bases short, with 11 bases between. The CDR3 is CASSQGTGRYEQYF. The CDR3 bases are TGTGCCAGCAGCCAAGGTACAGGGCGGTACGAGCAGTACTTC.

The chain employs TRBV15 and TRBJ2-5, with D possibly TRBD2 on 6 matching bases. In germline, CDR1 is LNHNV, CDR2 YYDKDF (reference sequence). This CDR3 spans 19 amino acids. V lost 3 bases and J lost 1, with 24 bases in between. CDR3 DNA: TGTGCCACCAGCAGCACGACTCTTAAAACCGGGAGCATCCAAGAGACCCAGTACTTC. This gives the protein CATSSTTLKTGSIQETQYF.

The V call is TRBV29-1, the J call TRBJ2-7, with D possibly matching TRBD2 (6 bases). Between the trimmed V and J ends, which lost 5 bases and 3 bases, there was a span of 14 bases. The germline V gene encodes CDR1 SQVTM and CDR2 ANQGSEA. The CDR3 contains 13 residues. CDR3 in DNA: TGCAGCGTTCTTAGCGGCCTGAGCTACGAGCAGTACTTC. It encodes CSVLSGLSYEQYF.

The CDR3, as DNA: TGTGCCAGTAGTATATCCGCTAGCGGCACCGGCGAGCAGTACTTC. Translation: CASSISASGTGEQYF. J is TRBJ2-7 and V is TRBV19; 7 nucleotides line up with TRBD2. The length of the CDR3 is 15 residues. The J segment lost 6 bases and the V segment lost 2 bases, leaving 10 bases of the junction unmatched. Germline V CDR1 and CDR2: LNHDA, SQIVND (reference sequence).

This clone has only a few counts. The genes are TRBV30 and TRBJ1-1, with D maybe TRBD1 (6 bases). The CDR3 sequence is 14 residues long. The germline CDR1 and CDR2 sequences are GTSNPN and SVGIG (reference sequence). V shed 0 bases and J shed 5 bases, with 13 bases lying between them. The CDR3 DNA follows: TGTGCCTGGAGTGTTGGGGGGGCCGAAACTGAAGCTTTCTTT. Its protein is CAWSVGGAETEAFF.

J is TRBJ1-4 and V is TRBV2, with 9 bases matching TRBD1. Germline V lookup: CDR1 SNHLY, CDR2 FYNNEI. Unmatched junction bases numbered 9, after V lost 7 bases and J lost 3 bases. The CDR3 is 16 amino acids. DNA for the CDR3: TGTGCCAGCAAGGCGGTGGGACAGGGACCTAATGAAAAACTGTTTTTT. This codes for CASKAVGQGPNEKLFF.

V usage is TRBV9 and J usage is TRBJ2-1, with 7 bases aligning to TRBD2. The ends lost 3 bases at V and 9 bases at J; junction bases unmatched: 6. This CDR3 has 13 amino acids. Germline CDR1 is SGDLS and CDR2 is YYNGEE. The CDR3 region is CASSAGGFSEQFF. The CDR3 DNA is TGTGCCAGCAGCGCCGGGGGGTTTAGTGAGCAGTTCTTC.

This sequence joins TRBV6-1 and TRBJ1-2, with 7 nucleotides matching TRBD1. Germline values: CDR1 MNHNS, CDR2 SASEGT. Unmatched junction bases numbered 11, after V lost 3 bases and J lost 7 bases. The length of the CDR3 is 15 residues. CDR3 sequence: CASSEWRGRNLGYTF. The CDR3 DNA sequence: TGTGCCAGCAGTGAGTGGAGGGGGCGTAATCTTGGCTACACCTTC.

This clone has only a few counts. The chain recombines TRBV4-3 with TRBJ2-7; TRBD1 aligns across 8 bases. The V gene's germline CDR1 is LGHNA and CDR2 YSLEER. V lost 1 base, J lost 4 bases, and 6 bases stayed unmatched. This CDR3 is 15 amino acids long. CDR3 protein: CASSQGQTGEYEQYF. For the CDR3, the DNA is TGCGCCAGCAGCCAAGGTCAGACAGGGGAGTACGAGCAGTACTTC.

CDR3 in amino acids: CASSTLGYAYEQYF. Here the CDR3 DNA reads TGTGCCAGCAGCACCTTGGGCTACGCCTACGAGCAGTACTTC. The chain recombines TRBV9 with TRBJ2-7; D uncertain. This CDR3 has 14 residues. Per the germline V gene, CDR1 is SGDLS and CDR2 is YYNGEE. V was shortened by 4 bases and J by 2 bases, with 13 bases between the two germline ends. Drawing the rest from reference TRBV9 and TRBJ2-7, the complete variable domain is DSGVTQTPKHLITATGQRVTLRCSPRSGDLSVYWYQQSLDQGLQFLIQYYNGEERAKGNILERFSAQQFPDLHSELNLSSLELGDSALYFCASSTLGYAYEQYFGPGTRLTVT.

The genes are TRBV27 and TRBJ2-5; 12 bases align to TRBD2. The J call is doubtful: the DNA matches TRBJ2-7 better. The CDR3 has 16 residues. CDR1 MNHEY and CDR2 SMNVEV come from the germline V gene (reference sequence). The CDR3 DNA reads as TGTGCCAGCAGTATCGCCCTACCGGGACTAGCGGGCGAGCAGTACTTC. Its protein product is CASSIALPGLAGEQYF.

The table lists this clone with a few counts. This chain uses TRBV5-5 with TRBJ2-7, with 8 bases identical to TRBD2. The germline gives CDR1 SGHKS, CDR2 YYEKEE (reference sequence). The CDR3 contains 15 residues. The V segment lost 0 bases and the J segment 2 bases; nucleotides outside the gene matches: 4. The CDR3 reads CASSLAASGPYEQYF. DNA of the CDR3: TGTGCCAGCAGCTTGGCGGCTAGCGGGCCCTACGAGCAGTACTTC.

The chain carries TRBV27 and TRBJ2-1; D may be TRBD2 (6 bases). The CDR3 contains 13 residues. Germline CDR1 is MNHEY and CDR2 is SMNVEV (reference sequence). Trimming stripped 3 bases from V and 7 bases from J, with 10 bases between. The CDR3 region is CASSLGSGNEQFF. CDR3 nucleotide sequence: TGTGCCAGCAGTTTGGGTAGCGGAAATGAGCAGTTCTTC.

The chain is built from TRBV9 and TRBJ2-7, with a weak D call TRBD1 (7 bases). V was clipped by 2 bases and J by 1 base, with 13 bases between them. Germline V CDR1 and CDR2: SGDLS, YYNGEE. The CDR3 spans 15 residues. The chain's CDR3 is CASSVGPGGSYEQYF. The CDR3 nucleotides read TGTGCCAGCAGCGTGGGGCCAGGGGGGTCCTACGAGCAGTACTTC.

The CDR3 is CASSSGTGIYGYTF. The CDR3 DNA reads as TGTGCCAGCAGTTCCGGGACAGGGATCTATGGCTACACCTTC. The chain uses TRBV7-9 and TRBJ1-2, with TRBD1 identical over 9 bases. J gave up 4 bases and V 6 bases, and 6 bases lay outside the gene matches. Germline CDR1 reads SEHNR; CDR2 reads FQNEAQ (reference sequence). This CDR3 has 14 amino acids.

In its sample, this clone is medium-sized. The chain links TRBV6-6 to TRBJ2-7; maybe TRBD1 (6 bases). Germline CDR1 MNHNY, CDR2 SVGAGI (reference sequence). There are 14 residues in the CDR3. V gave up 2 bases and J gave up 4 bases, with 12 bases separating them. This CDR3 is CASSYATGMYEQYF. Written as DNA, the CDR3 is TGTGCCAGCAGTTACGCAACAGGGATGTACGAGCAGTACTTC.

The V call is TRBV19, the J call TRBJ1-2, with a possible D match to TRBD1 (5 bases). V gave up 3 bases and J gave up 4 bases, with 18 bases separating them. The CDR3 loop spans 16 amino acids. Germline V lookup: CDR1 LNHDA, CDR2 SQIVND (reference sequence). The CDR3 nucleotides read TGTGCCAGTAGTATTGGATGGGGCAAGTTTGGCTATGGCTACACCTTC. As protein: CASSIGWGKFGYGYTF. The whole variable domain, filled in from reference TRBV19 and TRBJ1-2, reads DGGITQSPKYLFRKEGQNVTLSCEQNLNHDAMYWYRQDPGQGLRLIYYSQIVNDFQKGDIAEGYSVSREKKESFPLTVTSAQKNPTAFYLCASSIGWGKFGYGYTFGSGTRLTVV.

The chain joins TRBV19 to TRBJ2-1; 15 nucleotides line up with TRBD2. Germline loops: CDR1 LNHDA, CDR2 SQIVND (reference sequence). V trimming: 3 bases; J trimming: 4 bases; junction bases outside the gene matches: 1. The CDR3 is made up of 16 amino acids. The CDR3 sequence: CASSIGLAGGYNEQFF. The CDR3 region has the DNA TGTGCCAGTAGTATTGGACTAGCGGGAGGGTACAATGAGCAGTTCTTC.

This clone has a single count. This sequence joins TRBV4-1 and TRBJ1-1, with D possibly being TRBD1 (5 bases). The CDR3 covers 15 residues. Germline CDR1 is MGHRA and CDR2 is YSYEKL. V dropped 0 bases and J dropped 0 bases, with 8 bases sitting between them. CDR3 in amino acids: CASSQDPQVNTEAFF. The CDR3 DNA reads as TGCGCCAGCAGCCAAGATCCACAGGTGAACACTGAAGCTTTCTTT.

The rearrangement uses TRBV6-5 and TRBJ1-2; a weak D match, TRBD1 (5 bases). V lost 0 bases to trimming and J lost 6 bases, with 14 bases between them. The CDR3 loop spans 15 amino acids. The V gene's germline CDR1 is MNHEY and CDR2 SVGAGI. CDR3 amino acids: CASSYSLKGADGYTF. The CDR3, as DNA: TGTGCCAGCAGTTACTCTCTAAAAGGGGCGGATGGCTACACCTTC.

The V call is TRBV7-9, the J call TRBJ1-5, with D uncertain. Trimming took 4 bases from V and 4 from J, leaving 5 bases between them. Germline CDR1 reads SEHNR; CDR2 reads FQNEAQ (reference sequence). This CDR3 spans 12 amino acids. CDR3 loop: CASSSQNQPQHF. CDR3 bases: TGTGCCAGCAGCTCACAGAATCAGCCCCAGCATTTT.

The rearrangement links TRBV19 to TRBJ2-1; maybe TRBD1 (7 bases). In germline, CDR1 is LNHDA, CDR2 SQIVND (reference sequence). The V and J ends lost 4 bases and 5 bases respectively, with 18 bases between them. The CDR3 loop spans 16 amino acids. The CDR3 sequence is CASSTPGQRRDNEQFF. CDR3 coding DNA: TGTGCCAGTAGTACTCCGGGACAGCGGAGGGACAATGAGCAGTTCTTC.

This chain joins TRBV11-3 and TRBJ2-2; the match to TRBD1 covers 7 bases. This CDR3 spans 17 amino acids. With V trimmed by 5 bases and J by 5 bases, 14 bases remained unmatched. CDR1 SGHNT and CDR2 YENEEA come from the germline V gene. The CDR3 nucleotides read TGTGCCAGCAGCCCCAGAAGCTATGGGACAGATACCGGGGAGCTGTTTTTT. This codes for CASSPRSYGTDTGELFF.

This chain connects TRBV5-4 to TRBJ2-5, with TRBD1 as a possible D gene (8 bases). Germline V lookup: CDR1 SGHNT, CDR2 YYREEE (reference sequence). The CDR3 loop spans 16 amino acids. Trimming took 4 bases from V and 2 from J, leaving 18 bases between them. The CDR3 loop is CASSGPDRGGQETQYF. CDR3 nucleotides: TGTGCCAGCAGCGGCCCCGACAGGGGAGGGCAAGAGACCCAGTACTTC.